The subject of this entry is one T cell receptor (beta chain). The data originate from a study of T-cell reconstitution after alpha-beta-depleted transplantation in children. Preparing the TCRbeta library involved the use of unique molecular identifiers. TCRdb reprocessed the PCR reads via MiXCR and lists one record per CDR3 protein. The table records about 610,000 distinct CDR3 sequences, 10% to 13% of them present only once. V lost 4 bases, J lost 6 bases, and 7 bases stayed unmatched. Per germline, CDR1 SGHRS and CDR2 YFSETQ. The length of the CDR3 is 14 residues. This specimen consisted of PBMCs from the stem cell graft donor, obtained from the stem cell graft. The TCR was taken from a human donor who donated a stem cell graft to a child with acute myeloid leukemia. The genes are TRBV5-1 and TRBJ1-2; 9 positions agree with TRBD1. The CDR3 loop reads CASSPYRGQDGYTF. CDR3 bases: TGCGCCAGCAGCCCTTACAGGGGGCAGGATGGCTACACCTTC.